The clone carrying this T cell receptor beta chain was observed many times. Antigen specificity is unknown. The data are from a study of T cell repertoires in cytomegalovirus infection. Study details: Public TCR beta signatures provided an indication of both CMV infection and a matching HLA type.

Trimming cost V 0 bases and J 1 base; bases outside gene matches: 5. In germline, CDR1 is SGHNT, CDR2 YYREEE (reference sequence). This CDR3 has 17 amino acids. Whole-study results and caveats: Identification of carriers of CMV plus the relevant HLA was achieved through cumulative public TCR beta family frequency. HLA-C-restricted CMV clonotypes gave the most frequent clonotype in two of eight donors.

TCRdb called the reads again in MiXCR, with one record for every CDR3 protein. Seen here are fewer than 550,000 distinct CDR3 sequences, about 11% observed once, and the top ten hold more than 8.5%. The V call is TRBV5-4, the J call TRBJ2-1; 9 nucleotides line up with TRBD2. The origin of this receptor is a human donor in good health (CMV status not recorded). Some clones in this sample may be carry-over from other donors' samples. Input material: PBMCs. This CDR3 is CASSLAGGRGSYNEQFF. In DNA, the CDR3 is TGTGCCAGCAGCTTGGCCGGCGGGAGGGGGTCCTACAATGAGCAGTTCTTC.